This TCR beta chain appears in the sequencing data of a study of breast tumors, draining lymph nodes, adjacent tissues listed by TCRdb under 2016. At the level of the whole study: In breast cancer patients, the study compared the TCR beta repertoires of tumor, adjacent nontumor tissue and axillary lymph nodes. In human breast cancer, the study set out to assess how tumor, surrounding tissue and draining lymph node repertoires relate to one another and whether T cells might be exchanged between them. Paper-wide results and their limitations: Tumor T-cell repertoires showed less diversity than lymph node repertoires and more diversity than nontumor tissue repertoires, and tumor T-cell repertoires showed preferential V and J gene usage. The study presented the conclusion that tumor T cells originate in lymph nodes as consistent with a hypothesis, not as something directly demonstrated. The data were considered consistent with most tumor T cells being derived from the lymph node and subsequently expanding within tumor tissue. In luminal-like breast cancer, tumor and nontumor tissue repertoires resembled each other significantly more than in basal-like breast cancer.

This clonotype was found many times. No cognate antigen has been identified for it. Base qualities are not at hand, and no much larger clone is one base apart. Lymph node samples were obtained from the axillary draining lymph nodes of breast cancer patients. Including cysteine and phenylalanine, the CDR3 has 16 amino acids. The entry retains the CDR3 DNA only, 48 bases that are in frame from base 1. V loses 4 bases, J loses 2 bases, and the germline ends lie 18 bases apart. According to the germline V gene, CDR1 reads MDHEN and CDR2 reads SYDVKM. TCRdb lists the instrument as Illumina HiSeq 2000. Multiplex PCR amplification was used to build the TCR beta chain libraries. The amplified TCR beta chain products were analyzed by high-throughput sequencing. TCRdb ran its own pipeline on the public reads, namely fastp trimming at Q25 and MiXCR clone calling, and kept in-frame beta chains. Entries that share a CDR3 protein sequence are merged under the most common genes and DNA. A total of about 180,000 distinct CDR3 sequences appear in this sample, 33% of them only once. Jointly, the top ten make up 3.8% of the sample.

Sequencing was done on a sample of axillary lymph node tissue. The chain is assembled from TRBV28 and TRBJ2-7; TRBD1 is a possible D gene, resting on 5 matching bases. The sequence came from a female donor with breast cancer. Some clones in this sample may be carry-over from other donors' samples. The DNA is as follows: TGTGCCAGCAGTTCCTCCCGTTTGGGGCTCGCCTACGAGCAGTACTTC. Its translation is CASSSSRLGLAYEQYF.